This paragraph covers one T cell receptor beta chain sequence. This sample is part of a study of control samples from healthy donors and cancer patients. Data came from immunoSEQ multiplex PCR; TCRdb stores just in-frame clones and leaves some out. Of 70,000 to 75,000 clones listed, 87% were seen once; the top ten hold more than 3%. This sequence originates from a woman in her 50s in good health. Sequencing used blood.

CDR3 nucleotides: TGTGCCAGCTCACGGTATGGGACAGGGAATGAAAAACTGTTTTTT. This sequence encodes CASSRYGTGNEKLFF. The chain combines TRBV18 with TRBJ1-4; 9 nucleotides match TRBD1. The CDR3 covers 15 residues. Germline values: CDR1 KGHSH, CDR2 LQKENI. V trimming: 4 bases; J trimming: 5 bases; junction bases outside the gene matches: 5.